The 29 T cell receptor beta chains given below trace back to one sample, sequenced in a study. Clones were read by immunoSEQ multiplex PCR, and TCRdb kept only the in-frame ones, dropping some. This sample yields about 68,000 clones, of which 80% to 95% are seen a single time; approximately 4.4% belongs to the top ten. Sequencing was done on a sample of PBMCs. These receptor sequences come from a man aged 35 to 55 with rheumatoid arthritis.

The chain joins TRBV19 to TRBJ1-1; TRBD1 is a possible D gene (5 bases). Germline loops: CDR1 LNHDA, CDR2 SQIVND (reference sequence). Trimming shortened V by 5 bases and J by 0 bases, and 10 bases separated the two germline ends. The CDR3 spans 14 residues. The CDR3 sequence is CASSPKGMNTEAFF. CDR3 nucleotides: TGTGCCAGTAGTCCCAAGGGGATGAACACTGAAGCTTTCTTT.

The rearrangement joins TRBV19 to TRBJ1-3; the match to TRBD1 covers 8 bases. The germline V gene has CDR1 LNHDA and CDR2 SQIVND (reference sequence). V dropped 4 bases and J dropped 3; count of bases not matched to a gene: 2. This CDR3 contains 14 residues. The CDR3 coding sequence is TGTGCCAGTAGTAGAGGACAGGGTGGAAACACCATATATTTT. Its translation: CASSRGQGGNTIYF.

V and J are TRBV25-1 and TRBJ2-6, with 10 bases identical to TRBD1. The CDR3 has 17 amino acids. CDR1 is MGHDK and CDR2 is SYGVNS in the germline V gene. V shed 3 bases and J 4 bases; nucleotides not matched to a gene: 6. As DNA, the CDR3 is TGTGCCAGCAGTGATAGACAGGGGGCGGACGGGGCCAACGTCCTGACTTTC. This sequence encodes CASSDRQGADGANVLTF.

The chain couples TRBV7-3 to TRBJ2-7, with TRBD2 matching 8 bases. Germline V lookup: CDR1 SGHTA, CDR2 FQGTGA. Trimming cost V 4 bases and J 1 base; bases outside gene matches: 3. The CDR3 has 14 residues. The CDR3 DNA reads TGTGCCAGCAGCTCAGTAGCGGGATCCTACGAGCAGTACTTC. It encodes CASSSVAGSYEQYF.

The chain recombines TRBV29-1 with TRBJ1-1, with a possible D match to TRBD1 (6 bases). The CDR3 sequence is 11 residues long. Germline V gene lookup returns CDR1 SQVTM and CDR2 ANQGSEA. V was clipped by 8 bases and J by 4 bases, with 11 bases between them. The CDR3 region is CSTARGTEAFF. CDR3 DNA sequence: TGCAGCACCGCCAGGGGCACTGAAGCTTTCTTT.

The genes are TRBV5-1 and TRBJ2-7; D gene unclear. Germline CDR1 is SGHRS and CDR2 is YFSETQ. The CDR3 is 14 amino acids. Trimming removed 0 bases from V and 6 bases from J, with 13 bases in between. DNA of the CDR3: TGCGCCAGCAGCTTGGTTCCCCCTTCGGGCGAGCAGTACTTC. Its protein is CASSLVPPSGEQYF.

The chain joins TRBV6-2 or TRBV6-3 to TRBJ2-2, with D perhaps matching TRBD2 (6 bases). Germline assignment: CDR1 MNHEY and CDR2 SVGEGT. The CDR3 loop spans 14 amino acids. Trimming pared 6 bases from V and 1 base from J, leaving 9 bases between. CDR3 sequence (DNA): TGTGCCAGCAGCGGGACTGTGAACACCGGGGAGCTGTTTTTT. This codes for CASSGTVNTGELFF.

V and J are TRBV6-2 or TRBV6-3 and TRBJ1-5, with D maybe TRBD1 (6 bases). V gave up 6 bases and J gave up 4 bases, with 16 bases separating them. Germline V lookup: CDR1 MNHEY, CDR2 SVGEGT. The CDR3 totals 15 residues. This chain's CDR3 is CASSGGAVLNQPQHF. As DNA, the CDR3 is TGTGCCAGCAGCGGGGGGGCGGTGTTAAATCAGCCCCAGCATTTT.

The chain joins TRBV28 to TRBJ2-4; D assignment may be TRBD1 or TRBD2 (5 bases each). CDR3 length: 15 residues. V was pared by 3 bases and J by 1 base, with 10 bases between. Looked up from germline, CDR1 is MDHEN and CDR2 is SYDVKM. CDR3: CASSFPWGAKNIQYF. The CDR3 DNA reads TGTGCCAGCAGTTTCCCGTGGGGGGCCAAAAACATTCAGTACTTC. The variable domain in full, completed from reference TRBV28 and TRBJ2-4, reads DVKVTQSSRYLVKRTGEKVFLECVQDMDHENMFWYRQDPGLGLRLIYFSYDVKMKEKGDIPEGYSVSREKKERFSLILESASTNQTSMYLCASSFPWGAKNIQYFGAGTRLSVL.

This chain links TRBV20-1 with TRBJ2-1; 8 bases align to TRBD1. This CDR3 has 11 amino acids. J gave up 16 bases and V 1 base, and 6 bases lay outside the gene matches. Germline CDR1 and CDR2: DFQATT and SNEGSKA (reference sequence). CDR3 region: CSARGQGQGFF. In DNA, the CDR3 is TGCAGTGCTAGAGGACAGGGGCAAGGTTTCTTC.

In this sample, this clone turned up once. The rearrangement joins TRBV24-1 to TRBJ2-1, with no clear D. V lost 7 bases, J lost 2 bases, and 11 bases lay in between. This CDR3 comprises 14 residues. Germline CDR1 and CDR2: KGHDR and SFDVKD. The CDR3 nucleotides read TGTGCCACCAGATCGGGTTCCCCCTACAATGAGCAGTTCTTC. Its protein is CATRSGSPYNEQFF.

This clone showed up just once. This chain connects TRBV5-4 to TRBJ2-7; D possibly uses TRBD1 or TRBD2 (5 bases each). V was pared by 5 bases and J by 7 bases, with 16 bases between. This CDR3 is built from 13 residues. Germline assignment: CDR1 SGHNT and CDR2 YYREEE (reference sequence). The CDR3 bases are TGTGCCAGCAGGCATTGGGGGAACCCGGAGCAGTACTTC. As protein: CASRHWGNPEQYF.

The gene calls are TRBV6-1 and TRBJ2-7; D may be TRBD1 (6 bases). V shed 2 bases and J shed 8 bases, with 19 bases lying between them. Germline V lookup: CDR1 MNHNS, CDR2 SASEGT. The CDR3 totals 15 residues. CDR3 amino acids: CASSEQVAGALKQYF. Written as DNA, the CDR3 is TGTGCCAGCAGTGAACAAGTCGCAGGGGCCCTAAAGCAGTACTTC.

This clone occurred a few times. This chain uses TRBV7-9 with TRBJ2-5; 7 bases line up with TRBD2. J was trimmed by 3 bases and V by 5 bases; bases with no gene match: 12. Germline CDR1 is SEHNR and CDR2 is FQNEAQ (reference sequence). The CDR3 covers 16 residues. This CDR3 is CASSPRLGRGKETQYF. The CDR3 DNA follows: TGTGCCAGCAGCCCCCGGTTAGGGCGGGGGAAAGAGACCCAGTACTTC.

The chain couples TRBV10-1 to TRBJ1-1; a possible D gene is TRBD1 (5 bases). The CDR3 consists of 15 residues. Trimming took off 6 bases at V and 1 base at J, with 15 bases between the two ends. Germline loops: CDR1 WNHNN, CDR2 SYGVQD (reference sequence). CDR3 sequence: CASRGDFPGNTEAFF. The CDR3 DNA reads TGCGCCAGCAGGGGGGACTTTCCGGGGAACACTGAAGCTTTCTTT.

The J gene is TRBJ1-2, the V gene TRBV7-8; D unresolved. Trimming took off 4 bases at V and 4 bases at J, with 7 bases between the two ends. Germline CDR1 reads SGHVS; CDR2 reads FQNEAQ. The CDR3 spans 12 residues. CDR3 nucleotide sequence: TGTGCCAGCAGCTCGGCAGCCTATGGCTACACCTTC. Protein product: CASSSAAYGYTF.

The chain carries TRBV19 and TRBJ1-5; D possibly corresponds to TRBD1 (6 bases). CDR3 length equals 14 residues. With 6 bases removed from V and 7 bases from J, the gap between germline ends came to 16 bases. Germline CDR1 LNHDA, CDR2 SQIVND (reference sequence). The CDR3 protein is CASRESNRVQPQHF. The DNA of the CDR3 is TGTGCCAGTAGAGAGTCGAACAGGGTCCAGCCCCAGCATTTT.

This clone was seen more than once but under ten times. The gene calls are TRBV9 and TRBJ1-5; tentatively, D is TRBD1 (5 bases). V was pared by 0 bases and J by 7 bases, with 8 bases between. From germline, CDR1 is SGDLS and CDR2 YYNGEE. CDR3 length equals 13 residues. CDR3 amino acids: CASSVAGGQPQHF. The CDR3 nucleotides read TGTGCCAGCAGCGTAGCCGGGGGACAGCCCCAGCATTTT.

This clone was picked up one time. V is TRBV18 and J is TRBJ2-7; 10 bases fit TRBD1. CDR1 is KGHSH, CDR2 LQKENI, per germline. The length of the CDR3 is 13 residues. V lost 3 bases to trimming and J lost 5 bases; unmatched junction nucleotides: 1. CDR3 protein: CASSPGTGDEQYF. The CDR3 DNA sequence: TGTGCCAGCTCACCCGGGACAGGGGACGAGCAGTACTTC. The full variable domain, completed using reference TRBV18 and TRBJ2-7, is NAGVMQNPRHLVRRRGQEARLRCSPMKGHSHVYWYRQLPEEGLKFMVYLQKENIIDESGMPKERFSAEFPKEGPSILRIQQVVRGDSAAYFCASSPGTGDEQYFGPGTRLTVT.

The rearrangement links TRBV4-1 to TRBJ2-2; TRBD2 agrees at 7 bases. Germline V gene sequence: CDR1 MGHRA, CDR2 YSYEKL. CDR3 length: 13 residues. The ends lost 6 bases at V and 8 bases at J; junction bases unmatched: 6. The CDR3 here is CASSWRGNGELFF. The CDR3 DNA reads as TGCGCCAGCAGTTGGCGGGGGAATGGGGAGCTGTTTTTT.

The V gene is TRBV5-1, the J gene TRBJ1-6, with 12 positions matching TRBD1. V lost 1 base, J lost 9 bases, and 2 bases stayed unmatched. The CDR3 sequence is 15 residues long. Germline V gives CDR1 SGHRS, CDR2 YFSETQ. The CDR3 protein is CASSLRDRGLSPLHF. The CDR3 DNA sequence: TGCGCCAGCAGCTTGAGGGACAGGGGGCTTTCACCCCTCCACTTT.

The chain recombines TRBV9 with TRBJ2-1; the D gene is possibly TRBD2 (5 bases). The CDR3 extends over 14 amino acids. Looked up from germline, CDR1 is SGDLS and CDR2 is YYNGEE. The V end was cut by 2 bases, the J end by 5 bases, with 11 bases between. The CDR3, as DNA: TGTGCCAGCAGCGTGGGAGCGCGGAACAATGAGCAGTTCTTC. Protein sequence: CASSVGARNNEQFF.

The CDR3 loop reads CASSYSTSGRGETQYF. DNA of the CDR3: TGTGCCAGCAGTTACTCGACTAGCGGGAGAGGAGAGACCCAGTACTTC. The chain links TRBV6-5 to TRBJ2-5; 12 bases agree with TRBD2. This CDR3 has 16 amino acids. The J segment lost 4 bases and the V segment lost 0 bases, leaving 3 bases of the junction unmatched. The germline V gene encodes CDR1 MNHEY and CDR2 SVGAGI.

The V gene is TRBV28, the J gene TRBJ1-2, with 8 bases identical to TRBD1. J was trimmed by 3 bases and V by 5 bases; bases with no gene match: 8. Germline V CDR1 and CDR2: MDHEN, SYDVKM. The CDR3 extends over 15 amino acids. CDR3 loop: CASSTPTGAYYGYTF. In DNA form, the CDR3 reads TGTGCCAGCAGTACCCCGACAGGGGCTTACTATGGCTACACCTTC.

The rearrangement joins TRBV18 to TRBJ1-3; D is uncertain. The germline V gene has CDR1 KGHSH and CDR2 LQKENI. The length of the CDR3 is 14 residues. V shed 8 bases and J shed 2 bases, with 13 bases lying between them. The CDR3 reads CASPGEEAGNTIYF. CDR3 coding DNA: TGTGCCAGCCCCGGGGAGGAGGCTGGAAACACCATATATTTT.

The chain uses TRBV5-6 and TRBJ2-7, with D perhaps matching TRBD1 (5 bases). The V end lost 6 bases, the J end lost 4 bases, and 11 bases lay between the germline ends. Germline assignment: CDR1 SGHDT and CDR2 YYEEEE. The CDR3 spans 12 residues. As DNA, the CDR3 is TGTGCCAGCACCCTGGGGCCTTACGAGCAGTACTTC. This encodes CASTLGPYEQYF.

This clone has only one observation. V usage is TRBV7-6 and J usage is TRBJ2-6; no definite D call. The CDR3 spans 14 residues. Between the trimmed V and J ends, which lost 5 bases and 2 bases, there was a span of 7 bases. CDR1 SGHVS and CDR2 FNYEAQ come from the germline V gene. CDR3 loop: CASSPRTGANVLTF. CDR3 DNA: TGTGCCAGCAGCCCTAGGACTGGGGCCAACGTCCTGACTTTC.

The V gene is TRBV7-9, the J gene TRBJ1-5; D is unclear. The germline V gene has CDR1 SEHNR and CDR2 FQNEAQ (reference sequence). The CDR3 contains 14 residues. V was clipped by 1 base and J by 4 bases, with 8 bases between them. In DNA, the CDR3 is TGTGCCAGCAGCTTAGAGGGCTCTAATCAGCCCCAGCATTTT. Protein sequence: CASSLEGSNQPQHF.

The genes are TRBV5-1 and TRBJ1-1; 7 nucleotides line up with TRBD1. The CDR3 totals 15 residues. Germline CDR1 and CDR2: SGHRS and YFSETQ. Unmatched junction bases numbered 6, after V lost 0 bases and J lost 4 bases. The CDR3 DNA reads as TGCGCCAGCAGCTTGGAAGGCAGGGGGGTCACTGAAGCTTTCTTT. It is translated as CASSLEGRGVTEAFF.